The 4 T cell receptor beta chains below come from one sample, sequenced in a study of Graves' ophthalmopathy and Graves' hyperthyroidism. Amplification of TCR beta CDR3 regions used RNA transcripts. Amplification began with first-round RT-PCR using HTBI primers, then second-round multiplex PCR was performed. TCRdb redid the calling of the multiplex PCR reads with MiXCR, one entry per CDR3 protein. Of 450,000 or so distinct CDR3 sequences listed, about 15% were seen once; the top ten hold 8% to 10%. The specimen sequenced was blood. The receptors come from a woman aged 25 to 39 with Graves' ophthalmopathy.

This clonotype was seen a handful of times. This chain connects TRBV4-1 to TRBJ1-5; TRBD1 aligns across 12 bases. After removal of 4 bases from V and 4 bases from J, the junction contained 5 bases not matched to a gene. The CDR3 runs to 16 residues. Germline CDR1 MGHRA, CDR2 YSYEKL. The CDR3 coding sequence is TGCGCCAGCAGCCCGGGGACAGGGGGCAGGAATCAGCCCCAGCATTTT. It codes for CASSPGTGGRNQPQHF.

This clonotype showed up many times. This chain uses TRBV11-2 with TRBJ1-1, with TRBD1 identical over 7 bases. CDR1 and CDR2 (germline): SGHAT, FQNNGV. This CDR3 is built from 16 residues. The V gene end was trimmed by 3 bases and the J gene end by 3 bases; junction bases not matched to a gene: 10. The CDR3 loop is CASSLFTTGLHTEAFF. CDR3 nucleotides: TGTGCCAGCAGCTTGTTTACGACAGGGTTGCACACTGAAGCTTTCTTT.

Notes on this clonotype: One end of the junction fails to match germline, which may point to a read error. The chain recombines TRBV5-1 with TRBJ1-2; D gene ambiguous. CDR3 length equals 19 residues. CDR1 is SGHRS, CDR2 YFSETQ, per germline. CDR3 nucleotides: TGCGCCAGCAGATTGGGTCGGTCCTGGGGTCCGGTAGCTAACTATGGCTACACCTTC. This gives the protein CASRLGRSWGPVANYGYTF.

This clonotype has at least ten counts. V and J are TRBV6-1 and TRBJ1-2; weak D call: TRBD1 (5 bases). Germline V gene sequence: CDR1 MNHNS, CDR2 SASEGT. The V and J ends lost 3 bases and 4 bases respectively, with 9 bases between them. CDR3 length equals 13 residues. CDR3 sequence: CASSEAGPYGYTF. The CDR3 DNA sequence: TGTGCCAGCAGTGAGGCGGGGCCCTATGGCTACACCTTC.